Listed here are 26 T cell receptor beta chains from one sample, sequenced in a study of T cell changes during pregnancy in multiple sclerosis. Generated by immunoSEQ multiplex PCR, the TCRdb table keeps only in-frame clones and is missing some. The sample consists of about 61,000 clones, 70% to 90% of them appearing once. The sample consisted of peripheral blood, taken in the first trimester of pregnancy. These receptors were collected from a female donor in good health, enrolled as a control in a pregnancy study.

The gene calls are TRBV4-3 and TRBJ2-3; 8 bases align to TRBD2. V trimming: 2 bases; J trimming: 13 bases; junction bases outside the gene matches: 11. The CDR3 totals 14 residues. Germline CDR1 reads LGHNA; CDR2 reads YSLEER. The CDR3 protein is CASSQSHRGRGEYF. CDR3 nucleotide sequence: TGCGCCAGCAGCCAAAGCCACCGGGGGCGGGGGGAGTATTTT.

The chain recombines TRBV7-9 with TRBJ2-1; 9 bases map to TRBD2. Germline V gene data show CDR1 as SEHNR and CDR2 as FQNEAQ (reference sequence). V lost 4 bases to trimming and J lost 3 bases; unmatched junction nucleotides: 13. The CDR3 covers 18 residues. The CDR3 DNA is TGTGCCAGCAGCTCCCGGTTAAGAGCGGGGGGAAACTACAATGAGCAGTTCTTC. It translates to CASSSRLRAGGNYNEQFF.

The chain links TRBV19 to TRBJ1-5; D is perhaps TRBD1 (5 bases). The V gene lost 5 bases and the J gene lost 3 bases, with 8 bases spanning the gap. The CDR3 contains 13 residues. Germline CDR1 is LNHDA and CDR2 is SQIVND (reference sequence). CDR3 sequence (DNA): TGTGCCAGTAGTCAGGACATCAATCAGCCCCAGCATTTT. Translating it yields CASSQDINQPQHF.

This sequence joins TRBV5-6 and TRBJ1-1; a weak D match, TRBD1 (5 bases). V shed 6 bases and J shed 4 bases, with 19 bases lying between them. CDR1 is SGHDT, CDR2 YYEEEE, per germline. The CDR3 is 15 amino acids. The CDR3: CASTINLQGSTEAFF. As DNA, the CDR3 is TGTGCCAGCACCATTAATCTCCAGGGAAGCACTGAAGCTTTCTTT.

This sequence joins TRBV9 and TRBJ2-1; D possibly corresponds to TRBD2 (7 bases). Germline V lookup: CDR1 SGDLS, CDR2 YYNGEE. With 0 bases removed from V and 5 bases from J, the gap between germline ends came to 15 bases. The CDR3 consists of 16 residues. The CDR3 reads CASSVADGGAHNEQFF. The DNA of the CDR3 is TGTGCCAGCAGCGTAGCTGATGGGGGGGCCCACAATGAGCAGTTCTTC.

V and J are TRBV2 and TRBJ1-1; unclear D gene. The germline CDR1 and CDR2 sequences are SNHLY and FYNNEI. V lost 7 bases and J lost 5, with 8 bases in between. The CDR3 contains 11 residues. The CDR3 DNA is TGTGCCAGCATGGGAGGGACTGAAGCTTTCTTT. Amino acid sequence: CASMGGTEAFF.

The chain joins TRBV29-1 to TRBJ2-7; the D is unclear. CDR1 and CDR2 from the germline V gene are SQVTM and ANQGSEA. The ends were cut back, 7 bases at V and 5 bases at J, with 21 bases in the middle. CDR3 length: 14 residues. For the CDR3, the DNA is TGCAGCGCGCAAAAAGACTGGGTCGGCCACGAGCAGTACTTC. It is translated as CSAQKDWVGHEQYF.

This chain connects TRBV4-2 to TRBJ2-5; D might be TRBD2 (5 bases). V was shortened by 4 bases and J by 5 bases, with 14 bases between the two germline ends. This CDR3 has 14 amino acids. Per germline, CDR1 LGHNA and CDR2 YNFKEQ. The CDR3 sequence is CASSPRASLETQYF. The DNA of the CDR3 is TGTGCCAGCAGCCCGAGGGCTAGCTTGGAGACCCAGTACTTC.

This chain links TRBV27 with TRBJ2-5; 7 nucleotides agree with TRBD2. CDR1 is MNHEY, CDR2 SMNVEV, per germline (reference sequence). The CDR3 runs 17 residues. Germline trimming cut 1 base from V and 5 bases from J; bases unmatched to any gene: 13. In nucleotides, the CDR3 is TGTGCCAGCAGTTTATTCCATGTCTCGGGGGGACCGGAGACCCAGTACTTC. Its protein product is CASSLFHVSGGPETQYF.

This clone has just one count. V gene TRBV9 combines with J gene TRBJ1-2, with 9 bases lining up with TRBD1. CDR3 size: 16 residues. Germline V CDR1 and CDR2: SGDLS, YYNGEE. J gave up 2 bases and V 0 bases, and 5 bases lay outside the gene matches. The CDR3 sequence is CASSVGTGTGNYGYTF. DNA for the CDR3: TGTGCCAGCAGCGTAGGGACCGGGACAGGGAACTATGGCTACACCTTC.

This clone was found once. V gene TRBV7-2 combines with J gene TRBJ1-2, with 7 positions matching TRBD1. V dropped 3 bases and J dropped 1; count of bases not matched to a gene: 2. The CDR3 runs 14 residues. Germline CDR1 SGHTA, CDR2 FQGNSA. Here the CDR3 DNA reads TGTGCCAGCAGCTTGGGACAGCGTAACTATGGCTACACCTTC. This translates into CASSLGQRNYGYTF.

The J gene is TRBJ1-1, the V gene TRBV4-1, with 12 positions matching TRBD1. This CDR3 is built from 18 residues. The germline V gene encodes CDR1 MGHRA and CDR2 YSYEKL. Trimming at V came to 2 bases and at J to 1 base, leaving 8 bases not matched to a gene. The CDR3 region is CASSQPTGTGGRNTEAFF. In DNA form, the CDR3 reads TGCGCCAGCAGCCAACCAACCGGGACAGGGGGCCGGAACACTGAAGCTTTCTTT.

This clone was found a few times. The rearrangement links TRBV7-3 to TRBJ1-2, with D possibly being TRBD1 (6 bases). This CDR3 is 13 amino acids long. Deletions cut 2 bases from V and 2 bases from J, with 6 bases between. CDR1 and CDR2 (germline): SGHTA, FQGTGA. CDR3 DNA: TGTGCCAGCAGCTTAGGACAGAACTATGGCTACACCTTC. As protein: CASSLGQNYGYTF.

The chain uses TRBV11-2 and TRBJ1-6; D is perhaps TRBD1 (5 bases). The V gene's germline CDR1 is SGHAT and CDR2 FQNNGV. The length of the CDR3 is 17 residues. V lost 4 bases and J lost 6, with 19 bases in between. The CDR3 DNA follows: TGTGCCAGCAGCTCGCTTCGGGGGTCTTCTGGTAATTCACCCCTCCACTTT. Amino acid sequence: CASSSLRGSSGNSPLHF.

The rearrangement uses TRBV7-9 and TRBJ2-4; D uncertain. Trimming stripped 3 bases from V and 1 base from J, with 7 bases between. CDR1 is SEHNR and CDR2 is FQNEAQ in the germline V gene (reference sequence). This CDR3 has 14 amino acids. CDR3 bases: TGTGCCAGCAGCTTTTCCGGGGCCAAAAACATTCAGTACTTC. This codes for CASSFSGAKNIQYF.

The rearrangement joins TRBV7-3 to TRBJ2-7, with 8 nucleotides matching TRBD1. With 2 bases clipped from V and 0 bases from J, the junction kept 3 bases outside the gene matches. Per the germline V gene, CDR1 is SGHTA and CDR2 is FQGTGA. The CDR3 totals 15 residues. The CDR3 DNA reads as TGTGCCAGCAGCTTAGGGACAGGCGCCTCCTACGAGCAGTACTTC. Its protein product is CASSLGTGASYEQYF.

V gene TRBV19 combines with J gene TRBJ2-3, with 7 positions matching TRBD2. The CDR3 loop spans 17 amino acids. The germline gives CDR1 LNHDA, CDR2 SQIVND (reference sequence). The ends lost 1 base at V and 1 base at J; junction bases unmatched: 8. CDR3 sequence (DNA): TGTGCCAGTAGTATAGGATCGGGGGGATTTGGCACAGATACGCAGTATTTT. Residues: CASSIGSGGFGTDTQYF.

For the CDR3, the DNA is TGTGCCATCAGATCCGACATGGGGCTCGGCGGGGAGCTGTTTTTT. It yields the protein CAIRSDMGLGGELFF. The chain recombines TRBV10-3 with TRBJ2-2; D is possibly TRBD1 (5 bases). Germline V gene data show CDR1 as ENHRY and CDR2 as SYGVKD. The CDR3 sequence is 15 residues long. V was cut by 6 bases and J by 7 bases, with 18 bases left in between.

CDR3 sequence reads: CASSSTSPGGDEQFF. CDR3 nucleotides: TGTGCCAGCAGCTCGACTAGCCCCGGAGGGGATGAGCAGTTCTTC. The chain links TRBV7-9 to TRBJ2-1; 7 bases match TRBD2. This CDR3 is 15 amino acids long. The trim removed 4 bases at V and 8 bases at J, leaving 11 bases unmatched. CDR1 is SEHNR, CDR2 FQNEAQ, per germline (reference sequence).

The V call is TRBV2, the J call TRBJ1-5, with TRBD1 matching over 7 bases. The CDR3 sequence is 15 residues long. Germline values: CDR1 SNHLY, CDR2 FYNNEI. V shed 5 bases and J 6 bases; nucleotides not matched to a gene: 10. CDR3 in amino acids: CASSTGTAQVQPQHF. CDR3 nucleotides: TGTGCCAGCAGTACCGGGACAGCTCAAGTTCAGCCCCAGCATTTT.

The chain links TRBV6-1 to TRBJ1-2; 8 bases line up with TRBD1. The CDR3 loop spans 14 amino acids. Looked up from germline, CDR1 is MNHNS and CDR2 is SASEGT. Germline trimming cut 2 bases from V and 8 bases from J; bases unmatched to any gene: 7. The CDR3 protein is CASSETLTGVGYTF. The CDR3 DNA reads TGTGCCAGCAGTGAAACCTTGACAGGGGTCGGCTACACCTTC.

The chain has TRBV7-6 and TRBJ1-5, with D possibly matching TRBD1 (6 bases). With 6 bases removed from V and 8 bases from J, the gap between germline ends came to 17 bases. This CDR3 spans 14 amino acids. CDR1 and CDR2 from the germline V gene are SGHVS and FNYEAQ. The CDR3 DNA reads as TGTGCCAGCAGTTACGACAGGTGGGGGAAGCCCCAGCATTTT. Protein: CASSYDRWGKPQHF.

The chain employs TRBV30 and TRBJ1-2; weak D call: TRBD1 (5 bases). Germline CDR1 reads GTSNPN; CDR2 reads SVGIG (reference sequence). Trimming stripped 5 bases from V and 8 bases from J, with 21 bases between. The CDR3 spans 14 residues. The CDR3 reads CAWSGSTGLSGYTF. CDR3 DNA: TGTGCCTGGTCTGGCTCTACAGGCCTATCGGGCTACACCTTC.

The chain has TRBV6-4 and TRBJ2-1; 8 bases fit TRBD1. This CDR3 has 14 amino acids. Losses at the gene ends were 5 bases for V and 5 bases for J; bases not matched to a gene: 5. Germline V gene lookup returns CDR1 MRHNA and CDR2 SNTAGT. Here the CDR3 reads CASSPGQANNEQFF. The DNA of the CDR3 is TGTGCCAGCAGTCCGGGACAGGCAAACAATGAGCAGTTCTTC.

V is TRBV4-2 and J is TRBJ1-1; the D gene is possibly TRBD1 (5 bases). This CDR3 comprises 15 residues. Germline V gene data show CDR1 as LGHNA and CDR2 as YNFKEQ. V gave up 0 bases and J gave up 1 base, with 9 bases separating them. The CDR3 nucleotides are TGTGCCAGCAGCCAAGAAGCTACAGGGAACACTGAAGCTTTCTTT. Translation gives CASSQEATGNTEAFF.

This clone occurred a few times. The V and J genes are TRBV11-2 and TRBJ1-1, with a weak D call TRBD1 (6 bases). The CDR3 has 14 residues. Trimming took off 5 bases at V and 1 base at J, with 11 bases between the two ends. The germline V gene has CDR1 SGHAT and CDR2 FQNNGV. The chain's CDR3 is CASSQPTGNTEAFF. CDR3 in DNA: TGTGCCAGCAGCCAGCCGACAGGGAACACTGAAGCTTTCTTT.